Sequencing of this TCR beta chain was carried out in a study of blood T cell repertoires in COVID-19. Whole-study context: PBMCs, B-cell-depleted T cells, or T cells were the source of the cDNA or gDNA that made up the material.

The J segment lost 4 bases and the V segment lost 3 bases, leaving 6 bases of the junction unmatched. This CDR3 spans 17 amino acids. CDR1 is SGHRS and CDR2 is YFSETQ in the germline V gene. Measured with immunoSEQ multiplex PCR; TCRdb has only the in-frame clones, and not every one. The sample records nearly 350,000 clones, over 75% being singletons. V is TRBV5-1 and J is TRBJ2-3, with 15 bases identical to TRBD2. This sequence was found in a woman aged 25 to 39 who had recovered from COVID-19. The specimen was PBMCs or T cells enriched from blood (not recorded which). The CDR3 here is CASSSGLAGGYADTQYF. DNA for the CDR3: TGCGCCAGCAGCTCCGGACTAGCGGGGGGGTATGCAGATACGCAGTATTTT.